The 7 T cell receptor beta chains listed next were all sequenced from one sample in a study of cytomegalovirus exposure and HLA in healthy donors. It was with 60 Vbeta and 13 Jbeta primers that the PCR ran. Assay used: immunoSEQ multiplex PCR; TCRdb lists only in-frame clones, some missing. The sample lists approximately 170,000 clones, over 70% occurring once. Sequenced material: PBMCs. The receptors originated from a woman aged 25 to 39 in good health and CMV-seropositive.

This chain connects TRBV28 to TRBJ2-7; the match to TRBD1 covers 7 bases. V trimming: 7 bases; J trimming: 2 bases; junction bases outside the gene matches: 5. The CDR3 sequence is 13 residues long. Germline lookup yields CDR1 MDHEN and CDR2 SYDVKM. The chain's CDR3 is CASNKTGAYEQYF. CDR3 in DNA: TGTGCCAGCAACAAAACAGGGGCCTACGAGCAGTACTTC.

CDR3 nucleotides: TGTGCCAGCAGCACCCCTAGCGGGAGGGGCACCGGGGAGCTGTTTTTT. This encodes CASSTPSGRGTGELFF. V gene TRBV7-9 combines with J gene TRBJ2-2; TRBD2 matches 12 bases. Per the germline V gene, CDR1 is SEHNR and CDR2 is FQNEAQ (reference sequence). The CDR3 runs 16 residues. J lost 4 bases, V lost 5 bases, and 5 bases had no gene match.

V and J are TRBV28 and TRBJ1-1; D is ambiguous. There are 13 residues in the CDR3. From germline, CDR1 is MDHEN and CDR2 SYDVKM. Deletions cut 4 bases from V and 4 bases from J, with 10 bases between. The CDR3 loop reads CASSSLLGTEAFF. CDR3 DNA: TGTGCCAGCAGTTCCTTGCTCGGCACTGAAGCTTTCTTT.

CDR3 in amino acids: CASRTGAPPYGYTF. In DNA form, the CDR3 reads TGTGCCAGCCGGACAGGGGCGCCCCCCTATGGCTACACCTTC. This chain joins TRBV19 and TRBJ1-2; TRBD1 matches at 9 bases. The CDR3 sequence is 14 residues long. V was pared by 9 bases and J by 4 bases, with 9 bases of the junction left unmatched. Germline V gene data show CDR1 as LNHDA and CDR2 as SQIVND (reference sequence).

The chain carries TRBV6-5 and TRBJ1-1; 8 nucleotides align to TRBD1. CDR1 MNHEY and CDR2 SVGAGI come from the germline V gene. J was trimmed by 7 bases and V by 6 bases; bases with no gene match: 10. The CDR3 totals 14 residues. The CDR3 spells CASSPGGSYGEAFF. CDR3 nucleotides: TGTGCCAGCAGCCCAGGGGGCTCGTATGGTGAAGCTTTCTTT.

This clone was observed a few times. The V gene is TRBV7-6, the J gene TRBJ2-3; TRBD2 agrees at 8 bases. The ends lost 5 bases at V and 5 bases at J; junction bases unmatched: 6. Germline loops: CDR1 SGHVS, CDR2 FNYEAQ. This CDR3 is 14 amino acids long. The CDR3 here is CASSQPGLEDTQYF. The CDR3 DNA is TGTGCCAGCAGCCAACCGGGACTAGAAGATACGCAGTATTTT.

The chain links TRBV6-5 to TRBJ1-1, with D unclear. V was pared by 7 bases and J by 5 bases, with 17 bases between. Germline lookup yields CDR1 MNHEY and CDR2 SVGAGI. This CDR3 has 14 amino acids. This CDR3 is CASTPAESGTEAFF. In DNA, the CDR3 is TGTGCCAGCACCCCGGCCGAATCGGGAACTGAAGCTTTCTTT.